These 11 T cell receptor beta chains came from one sample sequenced in a study of lymphopenia after photon versus proton radiotherapy. Repertoires were generated with immunoSEQ multiplex PCR, while TCRdb's copy carries only in-frame clones and drops some. This sample has tens of thousands of clones, with over 75% found just once. Here the sequenced sample was peripheral blood, taken from a patient treated with photon-based radiotherapy. The receptors derive from a man aged 40-49 years with gastric cancer.

V and J are TRBV7-8 and TRBJ1-1, with TRBD1 as a possible D gene (5 bases). Germline V gene sequence: CDR1 SGHVS, CDR2 FQNEAQ. Trimming left V 5 bases short and J 1 base short, with 8 bases between. The CDR3 is 13 amino acids. The CDR3 protein is CASSAGRNTEAFF. The CDR3 nucleotides are TGTGCCAGCAGCGCAGGGAGGAACACTGAAGCTTTCTTT.

The chain is built from TRBV6-1 and TRBJ1-5; D unclear. The germline CDR1 and CDR2 sequences are MNHNS and SASEGT. CDR3 length: 14 residues. V lost 2 bases, J lost 3 bases, and 8 bases lay in between. This CDR3 reads CASSEQYINQPQHF. The DNA for the CDR3 is TGTGCCAGCAGTGAACAGTATATCAATCAGCCCCAGCATTTT.

V and J are TRBV7-6 and TRBJ1-1; D gene ambiguous. The CDR3 runs to 14 residues. Germline assignment: CDR1 SGHVS and CDR2 FNYEAQ. Trimming cost V 4 bases and J 0 bases, with 9 bases left between them. Here the CDR3 reads CASSSGHLNTEAFF. The CDR3, as DNA: TGTGCCAGCAGCTCCGGGCACTTGAACACTGAAGCTTTCTTT.

The rearrangement links TRBV19 to TRBJ1-5; TRBD1 is a possible D gene (6 bases). CDR3 length: 14 amino acids. The V end lost 3 bases, the J end lost 6 bases, and 12 bases lay between the germline ends. Germline CDR1 LNHDA, CDR2 SQIVND (reference sequence). The CDR3 sequence is CASSIGGGGQPQHF. The CDR3 DNA reads TGTGCCAGTAGTATTGGGGGCGGTGGTCAGCCCCAGCATTTT.

V gene TRBV4-1 combines with J gene TRBJ2-5, with D perhaps matching TRBD2 (5 bases). This CDR3 has 16 amino acids. Trimming left V 1 base short and J 5 bases short, with 17 bases between. Per germline, CDR1 MGHRA and CDR2 YSYEKL. The DNA of the CDR3 is TGCGCCAGCAGCCAAGCTTCCGGGGTCCTTATGGAGACCCAGTACTTC. This codes for CASSQASGVLMETQYF.

V usage is TRBV7-2 and J usage is TRBJ2-1, with 8 bases aligning to TRBD1. Germline lookup yields CDR1 SGHTA and CDR2 FQGNSA. CDR3 size: 15 residues. V lost 6 bases, J lost 9 bases, and 13 bases stayed unmatched. The CDR3 coding sequence is TGTGCCAGCAGGGCGTCTGACAGGGGTCCGGGTGAGCAGTTCTTC. Residues: CASRASDRGPGEQFF.

The CDR3 reads CASSTLPQRSYNEQFF. CDR3 in DNA: TGTGCCAGTAGTACCCTCCCTCAGCGCTCCTACAATGAGCAGTTCTTC. The chain is built from TRBV19 and TRBJ2-1; D call uncertain. Trimming removed 4 bases from V and 0 bases from J, with 13 bases in between. Germline CDR1 and CDR2: LNHDA and SQIVND (reference sequence). The CDR3 is made up of 16 amino acids. Full variable domain (remainder filled in from reference TRBV19 and TRBJ2-1): DGGITQSPKYLFRKEGQNVTLSCEQNLNHDAMYWYRQDPGQGLRLIYYSQIVNDFQKGDIAEGYSVSREKKESFPLTVTSAQKNPTAFYLCASSTLPQRSYNEQFFGPGTRLTVL.

The rearrangement uses TRBV5-6 and TRBJ1-2; TRBD1 might be the D (5 bases). The CDR3 covers 15 residues. Germline V gene data show CDR1 as SGHDT and CDR2 as YYEEEE. V was shortened by 3 bases and J by 1 base, with 13 bases between the two germline ends. CDR3: CASSSTDRFNYGYTF. The CDR3 nucleotides are TGTGCCAGCAGCTCCACAGACAGATTTAACTATGGCTACACCTTC. Full variable domain (missing parts from reference TRBV5-6 and TRBJ1-2): DAGVTQSPTHLIKTRGQQVTLRCSPKSGHDTVSWYQQALGQGPQFIFQYYEEEERQRGNFPDRFSGHQFPNYSSELNVNALLLGDSALYLCASSSTDRFNYGYTFGSGTRLTVV.

V gene TRBV5-4 combines with J gene TRBJ2-5, with TRBD2 identical over 9 bases. Germline CDR1 reads SGHNT; CDR2 reads YYREEE (reference sequence). V dropped 2 bases and J dropped 2; count of bases not matched to a gene: 7. The CDR3 has 16 residues. The CDR3 DNA is TGTGCCAGCAGCTTCTGGTTAGCGGGGGAACAAGAGACCCAGTACTTC. Translation: CASSFWLAGEQETQYF.

V gene TRBV7-8 combines with J gene TRBJ2-7; D uncertain. Germline loops: CDR1 SGHVS, CDR2 FQNEAQ. The CDR3 runs 16 residues. Trimming stripped 0 bases from V and 0 bases from J, with 12 bases between. Written as DNA, the CDR3 is TGTGCCAGCAGCTTAGCGCTGGCAGAAAGCTCCTACGAGCAGTACTTC. Translation: CASSLALAESSYEQYF.

The chain uses TRBV15 and TRBJ1-1; TRBD1 matches 9 bases. This CDR3 comprises 15 residues. CDR1 and CDR2 from the germline V gene are LNHNV and YYDKDF (reference sequence). With V trimmed by 8 bases and J by 3 bases, 10 bases remained unmatched. CDR3 coding DNA: TGTGCCACCGCGCCAGGGACAGGGTGGTACACTGAAGCTTTCTTT. Amino acids: CATAPGTGWYTEAFF.